The 17 T cell receptor beta chains in this list originate from one sample, sequenced in a study of vaccination and CD4 T cells after COVID-19. An Oncomine TCR Beta short-read assay was used to sequence the DNA from cultured CD4+ T cells. From the PCR reads, TCRdb called clonotypes with MiXCR, one entry per CDR3 protein. The sample lists about 12,000 distinct CDR3 sequences, 35% to 55% occurring once. These receptors have no identified antigens. Treatment specified: roughly ten-day PBMC culture with coronavirus spike peptide pools or control peptides (ViraFEST assay). The sequenced sample was cultured CD4+ T cells from blood. These receptors originate from a human donor with COVID-19.

The rearrangement joins TRBV9 to TRBJ2-5; TRBD1 or TRBD2 may be the D gene (5 bases each). The ends were cut back, 0 bases at V and 5 bases at J, with 17 bases in the middle. The germline CDR1 and CDR2 sequences are SGDLS and YYNGEE. CDR3 size: 16 residues. CDR3 sequence (DNA): TGTGCCAGCAGCGTAGCCGTGGCGAGGGGATCGGAGACCCAGTACTTC. This gives the protein CASSVAVARGSETQYF. Using reference TRBV9 and TRBJ2-5 for the parts outside the CDR3, the full variable domain is DSGVTQTPKHLITATGQRVTLRCSPRSGDLSVYWYQQSLDQGLQFLIQYYNGEERAKGNILERFSAQQFPDLHSELNLSSLELGDSALYFCASSVAVARGSETQYFGPGTRLLVL.

This clonotype was observed a handful of times. The V and J genes are TRBV20-1 and TRBJ1-2, with 9 nucleotides matching TRBD1. J lost 5 bases, V lost 6 bases, and 10 bases had no gene match. This CDR3 is built from 14 residues. Germline V gives CDR1 DFQATT, CDR2 SNEGSKA (reference sequence). CDR3 amino acids: CSAWSKTGGYGYTF. The DNA for the CDR3 is TGCAGTGCATGGTCGAAGACAGGGGGGTATGGCTACACCTTC.

This clonotype showed up just once. The chain is built from TRBV5-6 and TRBJ1-1, with D tentatively TRBD1 (6 bases). The CDR3 sequence is 14 residues long. Germline V gives CDR1 SGHDT, CDR2 YYEEEE. V lost 7 bases and J 1 base, leaving 14 bases between the germline ends. CDR3 nucleotides: TGTGCCAGCGCCGACCCGGACAGGAACACTGAAGCTTTCTTT. Its translation is CASADPDRNTEAFF.

V and J are TRBV11-3 and TRBJ2-1; 12 bases match TRBD2. The V and J ends lost 3 bases and 0 bases, in that order; junction bases with no gene match: 3. From germline, CDR1 is SGHNT and CDR2 YENEEA. The CDR3 is 17 amino acids. The CDR3 DNA reads as TGTGCCAGCAGCTTCGGACTAGCGGGGAACTCCTACAATGAGCAGTTCTTC. As protein: CASSFGLAGNSYNEQFF.

This clonotype is large within its sample. This chain joins TRBV7-2 and TRBJ2-1; TRBD2 aligns across 10 bases. Germline-derived CDR1 and CDR2 are SGHTA and FQGNSA. The V and J ends lost 5 bases and 10 bases, in that order; junction bases with no gene match: 11. The CDR3 sequence is 15 residues long. This chain's CDR3 is CASSQATSGVGEQFF. The CDR3, as DNA: TGTGCCAGCAGCCAGGCTACTAGCGGGGTTGGAGAGCAGTTCTTC. Complete variable domain (other parts from reference TRBV7-2 and TRBJ2-1): GAGVSQSPSNKVTEKGKDVELRCDPISGHTALYWYRQSLGQGLEFLIYFQGNSAPDKSGLPSDRFSAERTGGSVSTLTIQRTQQEDSAVYLCASSQATSGVGEQFFGPGTRLTVL.

CDR3: CASRDLRESSYNEQFF. Written as DNA, the CDR3 is TGTGCCAGCAGAGACCTGCGGGAAAGCTCCTACAATGAGCAGTTCTTC. The V call is TRBV6-1, the J call TRBJ2-1; D perhaps matches TRBD2 (6 bases). Germline CDR1 and CDR2: MNHNS and SASEGT. Deletions cut 6 bases from V and 0 bases from J, with 15 bases between. This CDR3 comprises 16 residues.

This chain links TRBV7-3 with TRBJ2-7; TRBD2 is a possible D gene (7 bases). V was cut by 5 bases and J by 3 bases, with 17 bases left in between. CDR3 length: 15 residues. Germline CDR1 reads SGHTA; CDR2 reads FQGTGA. The DNA of the CDR3 is TGTGCCAGCAGCCTGGGGTCGGGGGGCCTCTACGAGCAGTACTTC. Its translation: CASSLGSGGLYEQYF.

The rearrangement joins TRBV7-2 to TRBJ1-5; 8 bases are shared with TRBD1. Germline CDR1 SGHTA, CDR2 FQGNSA. V lost 5 bases, J lost 8 bases, and 8 bases stayed unmatched. This CDR3 region has 14 residues. In nucleotides, the CDR3 is TGTGCCAGCAGCAAACGACAGGGGAGGGAGCCCCAGCATTTT. It translates to CASSKRQGREPQHF.

This chain uses TRBV4-1 with TRBJ1-2; 8 nucleotides agree with TRBD1. This CDR3 has 15 residues. Germline CDR1 MGHRA, CDR2 YSYEKL. V gave up 1 base and J gave up 4 bases; unmatched junction bases: 5. CDR3: CASSQAPGGVYGYTF. Here the CDR3 DNA reads TGCGCCAGCAGCCAAGCTCCAGGGGGCGTCTATGGCTACACCTTC.

The chain joins TRBV5-4 to TRBJ2-5, with 7 bases matching TRBD2. This CDR3 spans 16 amino acids. The germline gives CDR1 SGHNT, CDR2 YYREEE (reference sequence). Trimming at V came to 2 bases and at J to 1 base, leaving 8 bases not matched to a gene. CDR3 nucleotides: TGTGCCAGCAGCTTTAGTCTCTCTAGCGGCCAAGAGACCCAGTACTTC. Translation gives CASSFSLSSGQETQYF.

Only a few counts were recorded for this clonotype. This chain joins TRBV12-3 or TRBV12-4 and TRBJ2-5; 8 bases are a match to TRBD1. J lost 2 bases, V lost 6 bases, and 5 bases had no gene match. The length of the CDR3 is 14 residues. The CDR3, as DNA: TGTGCCAGCAGCCCCTGGACAGGGCAAGAGACCCAGTACTTC. Translated: CASSPWTGQETQYF.

This clonotype was counted only a few times. The rearrangement uses TRBV7-9 and TRBJ1-1; D not resolved. CDR1 and CDR2 (germline): SEHNR, FQNEAQ (reference sequence). The V end lost 8 bases, the J end lost 5 bases, and 6 bases lay between the germline ends. The length of the CDR3 is 10 residues. CDR3 residues: CASQTTEAFF. In DNA form, the CDR3 reads TGTGCCAGCCAGACGACTGAAGCTTTCTTT.

The chain recombines TRBV28 with TRBJ1-1; D may be TRBD1 (5 bases). The germline V gene has CDR1 MDHEN and CDR2 SYDVKM. Trimming removed 3 bases from V and 4 bases from J, with 18 bases in between. The CDR3 is made up of 16 amino acids. The CDR3 DNA sequence: TGTGCCAGCAGTTTTTTTAGTTCAGGGACGGGCACTGAAGCTTTCTTT. This translates into CASSFFSSGTGTEAFF. Variable domain in full (rest from reference TRBV28 and TRBJ1-1): DVKVTQSSRYLVKRTGEKVFLECVQDMDHENMFWYRQDPGLGLRLIYFSYDVKMKEKGDIPEGYSVSREKKERFSLILESASTNQTSMYLCASSFFSSGTGTEAFFGQGTRLTVV.

The V gene is TRBV7-2, the J gene TRBJ2-3, with D perhaps TRBD2 (6 bases). The CDR3 covers 15 residues. Trimming removed 4 bases from V and 0 bases from J, with 11 bases in between. Germline lookup yields CDR1 SGHTA and CDR2 FQGNSA. CDR3 coding DNA: TGTGCCAGCAGCTCGCAAACTAGCAGCACAGATACGCAGTATTTT. This codes for CASSSQTSSTDTQYF.

This clonotype was observed a handful of times. The chain has TRBV27 and TRBJ1-2; D uncertain. Trimming pared 5 bases from V and 0 bases from J, leaving 10 bases between. This CDR3 region has 14 residues. CDR1 and CDR2 from the germline V gene are MNHEY and SMNVEV (reference sequence). CDR3 region: CASSPRQANYGYTF. CDR3 nucleotide sequence: TGTGCCAGCAGTCCCCGCCAGGCTAACTATGGCTACACCTTC.

The rearrangement joins TRBV28 to TRBJ1-2, with a weak D call TRBD1 (5 bases). Per germline, CDR1 MDHEN and CDR2 SYDVKM. This CDR3 region has 12 residues. The germline V and J ends were trimmed by 6 bases and 5 bases, with 10 bases remaining between them. CDR3 nucleotides: TGTGCCAGCAGCCAAGGGGTATATGGCTACACCTTC. This translates into CASSQGVYGYTF.

This clonotype has a single count. The chain couples TRBV24-1 to TRBJ2-3, with 9 bases lining up with TRBD1. CDR3 length: 16 amino acids. Trimming removed 4 bases from V and 3 bases from J; junction bases left unmatched: 7. The germline gives CDR1 KGHDR, CDR2 SFDVKD. CDR3 in amino acids: CATSEPSQGATDTQYF. CDR3 DNA sequence: TGTGCCACCAGTGAACCTTCACAGGGGGCGACAGATACGCAGTATTTT.